Below are 26 T cell receptor beta chains sequenced from a single sample in a study of T-cell reconstitution after alpha-beta-depleted transplantation in children. The TCRbeta library incorporated unique molecular identifiers. One entry per CDR3 protein, called by TCRdb with MiXCR from the PCR reads. The repertoire has roughly 300,000 distinct CDR3 sequences, about a tenth of them found once; the top ten carry 2.4%. Sequences were derived from PBMCs from the stem cell graft donor, sampled from the stem cell graft. All receptors come from a human donor who donated a stem cell graft to a child with acute lymphoblastic leukemia.

This clonotype was observed a handful of times. The chain combines TRBV12-3 or TRBV12-4 with TRBJ2-7; 11 bases match TRBD2. The CDR3 consists of 14 residues. The junction had 6 bases not matched to a gene; V was cut back by 6 bases and J by 5 bases. The chain's CDR3 is CASRLAGVGNEQYF. CDR3 nucleotide sequence: TGTGCCAGCAGACTAGCGGGAGTTGGCAACGAGCAGTACTTC.

J is TRBJ2-7 and V is TRBV7-3; unclear D gene. CDR1 and CDR2 from the germline V gene are SGHTA and FQGTGA. The CDR3 spans 13 residues. V was trimmed by 2 bases and J by 6 bases, leaving 11 bases between them. CDR3 protein: CASSLAGQGEQYF. CDR3 sequence (DNA): TGTGCCAGCAGCTTAGCCGGTCAAGGCGAGCAGTACTTC.

This clonotype was observed a handful of times. The J gene is TRBJ1-1, the V gene TRBV9, with a tentative D call TRBD1 (5 bases). CDR3 size: 15 residues. With 3 bases removed from V and 1 base from J, the gap between germline ends came to 13 bases. CDR1 and CDR2 (germline): SGDLS, YYNGEE. CDR3 sequence (DNA): TGTGCCAGCAGCGAGCAGGGACGCCCGAACACTGAAGCTTTCTTT. Its translation: CASSEQGRPNTEAFF.

The table lists this clonotype with many counts. The chain carries TRBV2 and TRBJ2-1, with TRBD2 identical over 9 bases. CDR1 is SNHLY and CDR2 is FYNNEI in the germline V gene. CDR3 size: 15 residues. The ends lost 5 bases at V and 3 bases at J; junction bases unmatched: 5. CDR3 region: CASSRLAGFYNEQFF. The CDR3 DNA reads as TGTGCCAGCAGTCGGCTAGCGGGATTCTACAATGAGCAGTTCTTC.

This chain uses TRBV5-1 with TRBJ2-7; D is tentatively TRBD1 or TRBD2 (5 bases each). Trimming cost V 3 bases and J 2 bases, with 15 bases left between them. This CDR3 comprises 15 residues. Looked up from germline, CDR1 is SGHRS and CDR2 is YFSETQ. The CDR3 DNA follows: TGCGCCAGCAGCTGGCCCGTACGGGGCACCTACGAGCAGTACTTC. This encodes CASSWPVRGTYEQYF.

The V gene is TRBV2, the J gene TRBJ2-1; D assignment may be TRBD1 or TRBD2 (6 bases each). In germline, CDR1 is SNHLY, CDR2 FYNNEI. Trimming removed 4 bases from V and 8 bases from J, with 9 bases in between. The CDR3 runs 12 residues. The CDR3 here is CASSVEGDEQFF. The CDR3 DNA follows: TGTGCCAGCAGTGTGGAGGGGGATGAGCAGTTCTTC.

CDR3 in amino acids: CSVVSGFSYEQYF. DNA for the CDR3: TGCAGCGTTGTTTCGGGGTTCTCCTACGAGCAGTACTTC. J is TRBJ2-7 and V is TRBV29-1, with D possibly matching TRBD2 (5 bases). The V and J ends lost 4 bases and 0 bases respectively, with 10 bases between them. Germline-derived CDR1 and CDR2 are SQVTM and ANQGSEA. The CDR3 has 13 residues.

This chain joins TRBV7-8 and TRBJ2-1; D is unclear. Germline V lookup: CDR1 SGHVS, CDR2 FQNEAQ. V was pared by 0 bases and J by 2 bases, with 8 bases between. The CDR3 covers 15 residues. Here the CDR3 reads CASSLAASPYNEQFF. In DNA, the CDR3 is TGTGCCAGCAGCTTAGCGGCTTCCCCCTACAATGAGCAGTTCTTC.

The chain employs TRBV27 and TRBJ1-1; D call uncertain. Germline V gene data show CDR1 as MNHEY and CDR2 as SMNVEV (reference sequence). The CDR3 consists of 16 residues. Trimming shortened V by 7 bases and J by 1 base, and 19 bases separated the two germline ends. The CDR3 reads CASIDSTERQNTEAFF. CDR3 nucleotide sequence: TGTGCCAGCATTGATTCAACTGAGCGGCAGAACACTGAAGCTTTCTTT.

This clonotype was seen a few times. The rearrangement joins TRBV6-1 to TRBJ2-1, with TRBD2 matching over 8 bases. V lost 6 bases and J lost 9; bases outside the gene matches: 13. The CDR3 has 15 amino acids. The germline V gene has CDR1 MNHNS and CDR2 SASEGT. CDR3 DNA sequence: TGTGCCAGCAGGGTCCAAAGGGCGGGAGGAGGTGAGCAGTTCTTC. Protein sequence: CASRVQRAGGGEQFF.

J is TRBJ1-2 and V is TRBV7-3, with D tentatively TRBD1 (6 bases). Germline values: CDR1 SGHTA, CDR2 FQGTGA. V lost 2 bases to trimming and J lost 8 bases, with 12 bases between them. The CDR3 extends over 13 amino acids. In nucleotides, the CDR3 is TGTGCCAGCAGCTTACGGGGGGCGGAAGGCTACACCTTC. It is translated as CASSLRGAEGYTF. The variable domain in full, with the rest retrieved from reference TRBV7-3 and TRBJ1-2, is GAGVSQTPSNKVTEKGKYVELRCDPISGHTALYWYRQSLGQGPEFLIYFQGTGAADDSGLPNDRFFAVRPEGSVSTLKIQRTERGDSAVYLCASSLRGAEGYTFGSGTRLTVV.

This chain links TRBV5-1 with TRBJ2-3, with TRBD1 matching 7 bases. Germline V gene lookup returns CDR1 SGHRS and CDR2 YFSETQ. Trimming took 4 bases from V and 0 from J; bases not matched to a gene: 5. CDR3 size: 15 residues. The DNA of the CDR3 is TGCGCCAGCAGCCCGGACAGGCCTAGCACAGATACGCAGTATTTT. Protein sequence: CASSPDRPSTDTQYF.

The J gene is TRBJ2-7, the V gene TRBV6-1; D gene unclear. There are 15 residues in the CDR3. Germline V gene data show CDR1 as MNHNS and CDR2 as SASEGT. Between the trimmed V and J ends, which lost 0 bases and 0 bases, there was a span of 9 bases. This chain's CDR3 is CASSEAWQSSYEQYF. CDR3 nucleotides: TGTGCCAGCAGTGAAGCGTGGCAGTCCTCCTACGAGCAGTACTTC.

This chain links TRBV6-5 with TRBJ2-3; 10 positions match TRBD2. CDR3 size: 16 residues. From germline, CDR1 is MNHEY and CDR2 SVGAGI. The V segment lost 3 bases and the J segment 5 bases; nucleotides outside the gene matches: 8. The CDR3 sequence: CASSYGLAGVGDTQYF. CDR3 nucleotide sequence: TGTGCCAGCAGTTATGGGCTAGCGGGAGTTGGAGATACGCAGTATTTT.

The gene calls are TRBV24-1 and TRBJ2-1, with TRBD2 matching 11 bases. After removal of 4 bases from V and 6 bases from J, the junction contained 4 bases not matched to a gene. This CDR3 has 15 residues. Germline values: CDR1 KGHDR, CDR2 SFDVKD. CDR3 amino acids: CATSDPGLAANEQFF. CDR3 sequence (DNA): TGTGCCACCAGTGACCCGGGACTAGCGGCCAATGAGCAGTTCTTC.

Comment on this clonotype: This may be a read error: a much more frequent sequence differs by one nucleotide. The V and J genes are TRBV27 and TRBJ2-7, with TRBD2 identical over 12 bases. The CDR3 consists of 15 residues. The V and J ends lost 6 bases and 7 bases, in that order; junction bases with no gene match: 10. Germline V gene lookup returns CDR1 MNHEY and CDR2 SMNVEV (reference sequence). This chain's CDR3 is CASRPGTSGPPEQYF. CDR3 DNA: TGTGCCAGCAGACCCGGGACTAGCGGGCCCCCAGAGCAGTACTTC.

V and J are TRBV27 and TRBJ2-2; TRBD2 might be the D (5 bases). This CDR3 region has 15 residues. Germline V CDR1 and CDR2: MNHEY, SMNVEV (reference sequence). Trimming removed 3 bases at V and 3 bases at J, with 11 bases between. CDR3 sequence (DNA): TGTGCCAGCAGTTTTCGCGGGCGTGACACCGGGGAGCTGTTTTTT. Protein: CASSFRGRDTGELFF.

A few counts support this clonotype. The genes are TRBV20-1 and TRBJ2-6; D gene uncertain. The CDR3 is made up of 14 amino acids. V was trimmed by 5 bases and J by 0 bases, leaving 8 bases between them. Germline CDR1 reads DFQATT; CDR2 reads SNEGSKA (reference sequence). The chain's CDR3 is CSAARLSGANVLTF. The DNA of the CDR3 is TGCAGTGCTGCCAGGCTCTCTGGGGCCAACGTCCTGACTTTC.

This sequence joins TRBV4-3 and TRBJ1-2; no clear D. The CDR3 loop spans 14 amino acids. The ends were cut back, 0 bases at V and 6 bases at J, with 11 bases in the middle. Germline V gene sequence: CDR1 LGHNA, CDR2 YSLEER. For the CDR3, the DNA is TGCGCCAGCAGCCAAGATCGGGCCGGGGATGGCTACACCTTC. It is translated as CASSQDRAGDGYTF.

This chain links TRBV20-1 with TRBJ2-1; TRBD2 matches at 10 bases. Germline trimming cut 6 bases from V and 7 bases from J; bases unmatched to any gene: 15. Germline CDR1 is DFQATT and CDR2 is SNEGSKA (reference sequence). The CDR3 is 16 residues long. The CDR3 protein is CSAPDITSGIFNEQFF. The CDR3 bases are TGCAGTGCGCCCGATATAACTAGCGGGATTTTTAATGAGCAGTTCTTC.

This clonotype has just a few counts. The rearrangement joins TRBV27 to TRBJ2-7, with TRBD2 matching over 8 bases. After removal of 5 bases from V and 2 bases from J, the junction contained 5 bases not matched to a gene. Germline V gene data show CDR1 as MNHEY and CDR2 as SMNVEV (reference sequence). There are 14 residues in the CDR3. The CDR3 loop reads CASSGGTRPYEQYF. CDR3 bases: TGTGCCAGCAGTGGAGGGACTAGACCCTACGAGCAGTACTTC.

This clonotype was seen only a few times. The CDR3 DNA follows: TGTGCCAGCGATAGGGGATACACCGGGGAGCTGTTTTTT. Protein sequence: CASDRGYTGELFF. The chain carries TRBV6-2 or TRBV6-3 and TRBJ2-2, with a tentative D call TRBD1 (5 bases). V dropped 8 bases and J dropped 3 bases, with 10 bases sitting between them. Germline V gene data show CDR1 as MNHEY and CDR2 as SVGEGT. This CDR3 spans 13 amino acids.

In its sample, this clonotype was seen a few times. The chain has TRBV5-1 and TRBJ2-4, with D perhaps matching TRBD1 (6 bases). Trimming took off 3 bases at V and 0 bases at J, with 13 bases between the two ends. Germline loops: CDR1 SGHRS, CDR2 YFSETQ. The CDR3 contains 16 residues. The chain's CDR3 is CASSSGTPLAKNIQYF. The CDR3 bases are TGCGCCAGCAGCTCAGGGACACCGCTAGCCAAAAACATTCAGTACTTC.

This rearrangement joins TRBV7-3 to TRBJ2-3, with 9 nucleotides matching TRBD1. The CDR3 loop spans 15 amino acids. Germline loops: CDR1 SGHTA, CDR2 FQGTGA. J was trimmed by 7 bases and V by 5 bases; bases with no gene match: 10. The CDR3 loop reads CASSTTGGAGNTQYF. The DNA for the CDR3 is TGTGCCAGCAGCACGACAGGGGGGGCCGGGAATACGCAGTATTTT.

This clonotype was seen only a few times. The V and J genes are TRBV5-1 and TRBJ2-1, with 10 bases lining up with TRBD2. Germline assignment: CDR1 SGHRS and CDR2 YFSETQ. The CDR3 extends over 16 amino acids. V was pared by 3 bases and J by 4 bases, with 7 bases of the junction left unmatched. Here the CDR3 reads CASSSSLAGLYNEQFF. As DNA, the CDR3 is TGCGCCAGCAGCTCGTCACTAGCGGGGTTATACAATGAGCAGTTCTTC.

The rearrangement links TRBV15 to TRBJ2-1, with a tentative D call TRBD1 (6 bases). The V gene lost 4 bases and the J gene lost 8 bases, with 21 bases spanning the gap. The germline V gene encodes CDR1 LNHNV and CDR2 YYDKDF (reference sequence). The CDR3 has 16 residues. In DNA form, the CDR3 reads TGTGCCACCAGCATCCACGTTTCAGGGGCGGGTGATGAGCAGTTCTTC. Amino acids: CATSIHVSGAGDEQFF.